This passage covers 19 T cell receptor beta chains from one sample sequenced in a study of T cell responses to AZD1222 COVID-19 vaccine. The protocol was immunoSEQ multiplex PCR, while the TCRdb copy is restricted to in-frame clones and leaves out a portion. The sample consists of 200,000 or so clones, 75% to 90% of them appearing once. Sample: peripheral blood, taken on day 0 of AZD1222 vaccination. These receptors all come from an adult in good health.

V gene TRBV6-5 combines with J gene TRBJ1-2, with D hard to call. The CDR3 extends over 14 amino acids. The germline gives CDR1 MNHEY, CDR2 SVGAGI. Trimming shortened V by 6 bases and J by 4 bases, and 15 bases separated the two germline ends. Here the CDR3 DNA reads TGTGCCAGCAGAATTTCCCGGGTTTCCTATGGCTACACCTTC. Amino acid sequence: CASRISRVSYGYTF.

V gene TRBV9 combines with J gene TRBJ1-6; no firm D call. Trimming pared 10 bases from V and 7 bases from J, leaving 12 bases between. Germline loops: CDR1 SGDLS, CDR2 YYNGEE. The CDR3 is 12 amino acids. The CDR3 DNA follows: TGTGCCTCCGGGCAGGAGAATTCACCCCTCCACTTT. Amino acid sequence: CASGQENSPLHF.

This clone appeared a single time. The CDR3 bases are TGTGCCAGCAGTTTAAGTGGGAGTCCTACAGATACGCAGTATTTT. Its translation: CASSLSGSPTDTQYF. V usage is TRBV28 and J usage is TRBJ2-3; TRBD2 might be the D (5 bases). Trimming pared 2 bases from V and 3 bases from J, leaving 12 bases between. This CDR3 contains 15 residues. Looked up from germline, CDR1 is MDHEN and CDR2 is SYDVKM.

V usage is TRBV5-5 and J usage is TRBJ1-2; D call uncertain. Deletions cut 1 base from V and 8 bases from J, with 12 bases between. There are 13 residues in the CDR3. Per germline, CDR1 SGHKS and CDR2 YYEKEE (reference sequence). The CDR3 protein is CASSLFGVEGYTF. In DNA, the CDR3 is TGTGCCAGCAGCTTGTTTGGGGTAGAGGGCTACACCTTC.

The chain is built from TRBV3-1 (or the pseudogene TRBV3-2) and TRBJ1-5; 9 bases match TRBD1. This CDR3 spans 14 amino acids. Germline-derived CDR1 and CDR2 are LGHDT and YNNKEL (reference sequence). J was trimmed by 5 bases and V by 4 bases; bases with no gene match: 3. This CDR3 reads CASSRDRVHQPQHF. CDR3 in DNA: TGTGCCAGCAGCCGGGACAGGGTCCATCAGCCCCAGCATTTT.

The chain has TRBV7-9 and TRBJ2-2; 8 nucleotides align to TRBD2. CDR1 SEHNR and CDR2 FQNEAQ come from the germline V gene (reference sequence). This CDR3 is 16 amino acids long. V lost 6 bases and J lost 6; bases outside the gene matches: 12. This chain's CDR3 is CASSQQLAVGAGELFF. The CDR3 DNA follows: TGTGCCAGCAGTCAACAACTAGCGGTCGGGGCCGGGGAGCTGTTTTTT.

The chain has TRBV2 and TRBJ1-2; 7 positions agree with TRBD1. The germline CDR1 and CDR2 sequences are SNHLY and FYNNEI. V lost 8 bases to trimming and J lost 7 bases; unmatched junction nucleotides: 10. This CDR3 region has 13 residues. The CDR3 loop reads CASGVQQGFGYTF. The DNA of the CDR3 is TGTGCCAGCGGAGTACAACAGGGGTTTGGCTACACCTTC.

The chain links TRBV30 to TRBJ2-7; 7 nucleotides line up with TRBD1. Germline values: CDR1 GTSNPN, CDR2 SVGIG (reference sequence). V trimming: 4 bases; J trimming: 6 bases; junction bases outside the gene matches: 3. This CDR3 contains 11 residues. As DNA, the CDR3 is TGTGCCTGGACAACAGGGGTCGAGCAGTACTTC. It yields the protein CAWTTGVEQYF.

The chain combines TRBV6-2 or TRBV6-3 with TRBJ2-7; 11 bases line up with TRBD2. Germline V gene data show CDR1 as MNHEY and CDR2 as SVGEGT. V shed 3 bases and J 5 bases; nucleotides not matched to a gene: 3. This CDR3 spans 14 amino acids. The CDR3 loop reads CASSYILAGDEQYF. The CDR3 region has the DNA TGTGCCAGCAGTTATATACTAGCGGGAGACGAGCAGTACTTC.

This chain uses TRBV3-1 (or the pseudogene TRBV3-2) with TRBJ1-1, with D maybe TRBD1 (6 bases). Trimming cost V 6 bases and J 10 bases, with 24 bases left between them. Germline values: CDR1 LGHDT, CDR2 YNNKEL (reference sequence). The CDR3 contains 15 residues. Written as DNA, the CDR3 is TGTGCCAGCAGTCGACACAGGGATACCGGAGAGGTAGCTTTCTTT. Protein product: CASSRHRDTGEVAFF.

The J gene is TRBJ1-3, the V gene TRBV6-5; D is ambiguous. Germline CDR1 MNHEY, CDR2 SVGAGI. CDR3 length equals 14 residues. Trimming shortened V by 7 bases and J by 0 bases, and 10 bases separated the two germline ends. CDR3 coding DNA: TGTGCCAGCAAAGAAGGCTTCTCTGGAAACACCATATATTTT. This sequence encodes CASKEGFSGNTIYF.

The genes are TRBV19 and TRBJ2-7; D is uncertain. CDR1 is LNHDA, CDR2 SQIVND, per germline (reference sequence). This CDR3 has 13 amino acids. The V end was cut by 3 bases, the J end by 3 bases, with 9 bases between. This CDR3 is CASSISTHYEQYF. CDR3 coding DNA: TGTGCCAGTAGTATCTCCACTCACTACGAGCAGTACTTC. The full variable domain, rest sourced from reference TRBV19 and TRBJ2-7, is DGGITQSPKYLFRKEGQNVTLSCEQNLNHDAMYWYRQDPGQGLRLIYYSQIVNDFQKGDIAEGYSVSREKKESFPLTVTSAQKNPTAFYLCASSISTHYEQYFGPGTRLTVT.

The CDR3 is CASSYGAGFSYNSPLHF. The CDR3 region has the DNA TGTGCCAGCAGTTACGGGGCAGGATTCTCCTATAATTCACCCCTCCACTTT. This sequence joins TRBV6-2 or TRBV6-3 and TRBJ1-6; D is possibly TRBD1 (5 bases). Germline V CDR1 and CDR2: MNHEY, SVGEGT. The CDR3 consists of 17 residues. Trimming took 2 bases from V and 0 from J, leaving 11 bases between them.

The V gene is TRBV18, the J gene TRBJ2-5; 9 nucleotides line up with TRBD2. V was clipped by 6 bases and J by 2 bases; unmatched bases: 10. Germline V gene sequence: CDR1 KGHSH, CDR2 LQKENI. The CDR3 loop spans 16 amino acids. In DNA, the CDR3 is TGTGCCAGCTCCCAACGACTTGCGGGAGGGCAAGAGACCCAGTACTTC. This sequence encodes CASSQRLAGGQETQYF.

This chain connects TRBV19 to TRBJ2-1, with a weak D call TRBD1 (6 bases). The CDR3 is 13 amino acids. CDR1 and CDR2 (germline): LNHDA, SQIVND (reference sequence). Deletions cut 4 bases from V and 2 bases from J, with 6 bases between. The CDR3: CASSRTAYNEQFF. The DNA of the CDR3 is TGTGCCAGTAGTAGGACAGCCTACAATGAGCAGTTCTTC.

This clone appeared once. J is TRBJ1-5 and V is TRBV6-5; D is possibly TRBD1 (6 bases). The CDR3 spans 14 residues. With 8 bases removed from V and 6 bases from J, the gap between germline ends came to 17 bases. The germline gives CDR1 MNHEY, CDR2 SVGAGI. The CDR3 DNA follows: TGTGCCAGCGACCGAGGGGGGACCGGTCAGCCCCAGCATTTT. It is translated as CASDRGGTGQPQHF.

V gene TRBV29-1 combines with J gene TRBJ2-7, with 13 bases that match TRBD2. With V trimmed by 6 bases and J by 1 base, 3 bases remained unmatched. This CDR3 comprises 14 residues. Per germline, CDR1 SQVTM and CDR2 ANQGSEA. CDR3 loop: CSVMGLAGSYEQYF. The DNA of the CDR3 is TGCAGCGTGATGGGACTAGCGGGGTCCTACGAGCAGTACTTC.

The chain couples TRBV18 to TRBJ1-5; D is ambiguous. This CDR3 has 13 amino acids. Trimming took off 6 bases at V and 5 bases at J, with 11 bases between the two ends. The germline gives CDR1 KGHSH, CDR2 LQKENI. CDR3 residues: CASSGGRDQPQHF. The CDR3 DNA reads TGTGCCAGCTCGGGAGGGAGGGATCAGCCCCAGCATTTT.

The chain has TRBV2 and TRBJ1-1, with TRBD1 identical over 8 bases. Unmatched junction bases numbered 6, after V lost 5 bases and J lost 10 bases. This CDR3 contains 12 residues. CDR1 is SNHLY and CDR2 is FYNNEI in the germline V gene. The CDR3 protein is CASSSGGVGAFF. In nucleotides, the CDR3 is TGTGCCAGCAGTTCAGGGGGCGTTGGAGCTTTCTTT.